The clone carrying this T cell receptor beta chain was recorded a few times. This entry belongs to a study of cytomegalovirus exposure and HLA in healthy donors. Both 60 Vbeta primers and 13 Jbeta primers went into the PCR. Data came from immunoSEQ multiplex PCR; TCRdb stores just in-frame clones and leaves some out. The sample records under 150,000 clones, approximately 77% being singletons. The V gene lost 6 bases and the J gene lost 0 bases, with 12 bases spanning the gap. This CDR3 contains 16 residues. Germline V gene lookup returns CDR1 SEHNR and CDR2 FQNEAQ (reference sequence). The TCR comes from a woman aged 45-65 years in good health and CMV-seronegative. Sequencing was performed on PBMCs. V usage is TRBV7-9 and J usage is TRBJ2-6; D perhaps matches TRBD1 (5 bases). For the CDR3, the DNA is TGTGCCAGCAGACCCCCAGGGTCCTCTGGGGCCAACGTCCTGACTTTC. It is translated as CASRPPGSSGANVLTF.